One sample yielded the 32 T cell receptor beta chains listed below, sequenced in a study of early T cells in non-severe SARS-CoV-2 infection. One entry per CDR3 protein, called by TCRdb with MiXCR from the 5' RACE reads. The sample gives 36,000 or so distinct CDR3 sequences, around 4.5% of which show up once; 5.5% to 6.5% is in the top ten. Sequencing was carried out using whole blood. The receptors here all came from an adult who was a healthcare worker with PCR-confirmed SARS-CoV-2 infection or an uninfected control (not recorded which).

At least ten counts were recorded for this clonotype. V and J are TRBV7-8 and TRBJ2-1, with 7 nucleotides matching TRBD2. The germline CDR1 and CDR2 sequences are SGHVS and FQNEAQ. The CDR3 has 19 residues. V lost 5 bases and J lost 1; bases outside the gene matches: 17. The CDR3 sequence: CASSARRVTRGVSYNEQFF. The CDR3 bases are TGTGCCAGCAGCGCCAGACGGGTAACACGGGGGGTATCCTACAATGAGCAGTTCTTC.

At least ten counts were recorded for this clonotype. The chain combines TRBV9 with TRBJ1-2; D remains ambiguous. CDR1 SGDLS and CDR2 YYNGEE come from the germline V gene. The CDR3 totals 15 residues. Trimming shortened V by 2 bases and J by 8 bases, and 19 bases separated the two germline ends. This chain's CDR3 is CASSVDPTEARGYTF. CDR3 DNA sequence: TGTGCCAGCAGCGTGGACCCAACCGAGGCACGGGGCTACACCTTC.

This clonotype was seen at least ten times. This chain joins TRBV7-9 and TRBJ1-1; no clear D. Germline V gene lookup returns CDR1 SEHNR and CDR2 FQNEAQ (reference sequence). V lost 4 bases and J 4 bases, leaving 10 bases between the germline ends. The CDR3 is 13 residues long. The CDR3, as DNA: TGTGCCAGCAGCTCTAGTGCGGTCACTGAAGCTTTCTTT. As protein: CASSSSAVTEAFF.

The chain recombines TRBV28 with TRBJ2-2, with TRBD1 matching 8 bases. With 2 bases clipped from V and 3 bases from J, the junction kept 2 bases outside the gene matches. Germline assignment: CDR1 MDHEN and CDR2 SYDVKM. This CDR3 spans 15 amino acids. In DNA, the CDR3 is TGTGCCAGCAGTTTACAGGGGGCGCACACCGGGGAGCTGTTTTTT. Translated, it gives CASSLQGAHTGELFF.

This clonotype was found many times. The chain combines TRBV11-2 with TRBJ2-1; TRBD2 matches 8 bases. The CDR3 contains 15 residues. Per germline, CDR1 SGHAT and CDR2 FQNNGV. Trimming cost V 1 base and J 5 bases; bases outside gene matches: 4. The CDR3 DNA follows: TGTGCCAGCAGCTTAGTAGCGGGGCAAGACAATGAGCAGTTCTTC. Translation gives CASSLVAGQDNEQFF.

This clonotype was observed many times. This chain uses TRBV7-3 with TRBJ2-2; weak D call: TRBD1 (6 bases). The V end was cut by 5 bases, the J end by 2 bases, with 12 bases between. CDR3 length equals 15 residues. The germline gives CDR1 SGHTA, CDR2 FQGTGA. The CDR3 sequence is CASSPEDSNTGELFF. The CDR3, as DNA: TGTGCCAGCAGCCCCGAGGACAGTAACACCGGGGAGCTGTTTTTT.

This clonotype was counted at least ten times. The gene calls are TRBV11-2 and TRBJ2-7, with D hard to call. CDR1 and CDR2 from the germline V gene are SGHAT and FQNNGV. V lost 5 bases, J lost 5 bases, and 7 bases lay in between. This CDR3 has 11 residues. CDR3 loop: CASSPFHEQYF. DNA of the CDR3: TGTGCCAGCAGCCCATTCCACGAGCAGTACTTC.

In its sample, this clonotype was seen many times. The V call is TRBV18, the J call TRBJ1-1; D possibly corresponds to TRBD1 (5 bases). The CDR3 spans 13 residues. CDR1 and CDR2 from the germline V gene are KGHSH and LQKENI. The V end was cut by 6 bases, the J end by 1 base, with 9 bases between. CDR3 in DNA: TGTGCCAGCTCGGCAGGGCCGAACACTGAAGCTTTCTTT. This translates into CASSAGPNTEAFF. Filled out from reference TRBV18 and TRBJ1-1, the complete variable domain reads NAGVMQNPRHLVRRRGQEARLRCSPMKGHSHVYWYRQLPEEGLKFMVYLQKENIIDESGMPKERFSAEFPKEGPSILRIQQVVRGDSAAYFCASSAGPNTEAFFGQGTRLTVV.

This clonotype was seen at least ten times. Written as DNA, the CDR3 is TGTGCCAGCAGTGAGGACGACCCCTATGAGCAGTTCTTC. Translated: CASSEDDPYEQFF. The V and J genes are TRBV6-1 and TRBJ2-1, with D uncertain. Trimming took 3 bases from V and 8 from J, leaving 11 bases between them. The CDR3 runs 13 residues. Germline-derived CDR1 and CDR2 are MNHNS and SASEGT.

This clonotype was seen a few times. A much larger clone differs by one base, so this may be a read error. The CDR3: CANKAPLNTEAFF. In nucleotides, the CDR3 is TGTGCCAACAAAGCGCCCCTGAACACTGAAGCTTTCTTT. The genes are TRBV6-5 and TRBJ1-1; no clear D gene. Trimming left V 10 bases short and J 0 bases short, with 12 bases between. Germline loops: CDR1 MNHEY, CDR2 SVGAGI. The CDR3 consists of 13 residues.

In this sample, this clonotype turned up many times. The V call is TRBV18, the J call TRBJ2-1; 7 nucleotides match TRBD1. This CDR3 region has 15 residues. The V segment lost 5 bases and the J segment 1 base; nucleotides outside the gene matches: 5. The germline V gene has CDR1 KGHSH and CDR2 LQKENI. CDR3 protein: CASSERGRSYNEQFF. The CDR3 DNA is TGTGCCAGCTCAGAAAGGGGGCGATCCTACAATGAGCAGTTCTTC.

This clonotype was seen many times. The chain has TRBV12-3 or TRBV12-4 and TRBJ1-1, with a weak D call TRBD1 (6 bases). Trimming stripped 5 bases from V and 0 bases from J, with 10 bases between. CDR3 length equals 14 residues. The CDR3 region is CASSGQSMNTEAFF. DNA for the CDR3: TGTGCCAGCAGTGGACAGAGCATGAACACTGAAGCTTTCTTT.

This clonotype was observed at least ten times. The J gene is TRBJ2-4, the V gene TRBV12-3 or TRBV12-4; D may be TRBD1 or TRBD2 (5 bases each). The CDR3 extends over 12 amino acids. V was clipped by 7 bases and J by 6 bases, with 10 bases between them. DNA of the CDR3: TGTGCCAGCAACCGGGACGGAAACATTCAGTACTTC. Protein sequence: CASNRDGNIQYF.

This clonotype is termed medium-sized. This chain joins TRBV7-2 and TRBJ2-1; TRBD2 agrees at 14 bases. CDR3 length: 18 amino acids. J lost 4 bases, V lost 5 bases, and 10 bases had no gene match. Germline CDR1 and CDR2: SGHTA and FQGNSA. The chain's CDR3 is CASSQLGTSGGIYNEQFF. In nucleotides, the CDR3 is TGTGCCAGCAGCCAGCTGGGGACTAGCGGGGGTATTTACAATGAGCAGTTCTTC.

This clonotype was detected many times. The chain employs TRBV7-6 and TRBJ2-3; the D is unclear. Germline V gene data show CDR1 as SGHVS and CDR2 as FNYEAQ. CDR3 length equals 12 residues. Trimming took off 5 bases at V and 7 bases at J, with 10 bases between the two ends. CDR3 protein: CASSDWSHTQYF. In nucleotides, the CDR3 is TGTGCCAGCAGCGATTGGAGTCATACGCAGTATTTT. Using reference TRBV7-6 and TRBJ2-3 for the parts outside the CDR3, the full variable domain is GAGVSQSPRYKVTKRGQDVALRCDPISGHVSLYWYRQALGQGPEFLTYFNYEAQQDKSGLPNDRFSAERPEGSISTLTIQRTEQRDSAMYRCASSDWSHTQYFGPGTRLTVL.

Many counts were recorded for this clonotype. This chain connects TRBV29-1 to TRBJ2-7, with D perhaps matching TRBD2 (6 bases). V was shortened by 1 base and J by 4 bases, with 11 bases between the two germline ends. CDR1 is SQVTM, CDR2 ANQGSEA, per germline. The CDR3 covers 13 residues. CDR3 amino acids: CSVEAGGRYEQYF. The CDR3 DNA sequence: TGCAGCGTTGAAGCAGGAGGGCGGTACGAGCAGTACTTC.

This clonotype was recorded at least ten times. The chain recombines TRBV7-9 with TRBJ1-1; tentative D call: TRBD1 (6 bases). Deletions cut 1 base from V and 0 bases from J, with 15 bases between. Germline CDR1 reads SEHNR; CDR2 reads FQNEAQ (reference sequence). The length of the CDR3 is 17 residues. Here the CDR3 DNA reads TGTGCCAGCAGCTTAGGAGGACAGCGAGCAATGAACACTGAAGCTTTCTTT. Translation: CASSLGGQRAMNTEAFF.

This clonotype was counted at least ten times. The V gene is TRBV28, the J gene TRBJ1-1, with a possible D match to TRBD1 (6 bases). CDR1 and CDR2 from the germline V gene are MDHEN and SYDVKM. The CDR3 runs to 14 residues. V lost 5 bases, J lost 0 bases, and 10 bases lay in between. CDR3 loop: CASSEYRVNTEAFF. DNA for the CDR3: TGTGCCAGCAGTGAGTACAGGGTGAACACTGAAGCTTTCTTT.

This clonotype was detected ten times or more. The chain recombines TRBV4-1 with TRBJ1-2; D uncertain. Per the germline V gene, CDR1 is MGHRA and CDR2 is YSYEKL. Trimming pared 0 bases from V and 3 bases from J, leaving 11 bases between. This CDR3 spans 15 amino acids. This CDR3 is CASSQDFRSDYGYTF. CDR3 in DNA: TGCGCCAGCAGCCAAGATTTTCGGTCGGACTATGGCTACACCTTC.

This clonotype was recorded many times. The V call is TRBV5-6, the J call TRBJ2-3, with 11 bases lining up with TRBD1. CDR1 and CDR2 from the germline V gene are SGHDT and YYEEEE. The CDR3 runs 15 residues. After removal of 7 bases from V and 3 bases from J, the junction contained 7 bases not matched to a gene. This CDR3 reads CASGEWDRGTDTQYF. CDR3 DNA sequence: TGTGCCAGCGGAGAATGGGACAGGGGGACAGATACGCAGTATTTT.

This clonotype was counted many times. The rearrangement uses TRBV30 and TRBJ1-5, with D maybe TRBD1 (5 bases). The CDR3 loop spans 13 amino acids. Germline-derived CDR1 and CDR2 are GTSNPN and SVGIG (reference sequence). V was trimmed by 5 bases and J by 5 bases, leaving 13 bases between them. In nucleotides, the CDR3 is TGTGCCTGGGGAACTCGGGGGGATCAGCCCCAGCATTTT. It is translated as CAWGTRGDQPQHF.

In this sample, this clonotype turned up many times. The V and J genes are TRBV21-1 and TRBJ1-1. TRBV21-1 is marked as a pseudogene. CDR3 length: 14 residues. The CDR3 loop reads CASSTSGGYTEAFF. The CDR3 nucleotides are TGTGCCAGCAGCACCAGTGGTGGATACACTGAAGCTTTCTTT.

At least ten counts were recorded for this clonotype. The V gene is TRBV5-1, the J gene TRBJ1-3; weak D call: TRBD1 (5 bases). The V gene's germline CDR1 is SGHRS and CDR2 YFSETQ. The CDR3 spans 17 residues. With 3 bases removed from V and 4 bases from J, the gap between germline ends came to 20 bases. The CDR3 spells CASSSSAAGSSGNTIYF. The CDR3 nucleotides are TGCGCCAGCAGCTCCAGTGCCGCAGGGTCTTCCGGAAACACCATATATTTT. Variable domain in full (rest from reference TRBV5-1 and TRBJ1-3): KAGVTQTPRYLIKTRGQQVTLSCSPISGHRSVSWYQQTPGQGLQFLFEYFSETQRNKGNFPGRFSGRQFSNSRSEMNVSTLELGDSALYLCASSSSAAGSSGNTIYFGEGSWLTVV.

At least ten counts were recorded for this clonotype. The chain is built from TRBV6-2 or TRBV6-3 and TRBJ1-5; TRBD1 aligns across 7 bases. V was pared by 0 bases and J by 5 bases, with 4 bases of the junction left unmatched. CDR3 length: 15 amino acids. The germline gives CDR1 MNHEY, CDR2 SVGEGT. The CDR3 nucleotides read TGTGCCAGCAGTTACTCCGGGACAGTTTATCAGCCCCAGCATTTT. Protein: CASSYSGTVYQPQHF.

This clonotype was observed many times. J is TRBJ1-1 and V is TRBV7-2; 8 bases match TRBD1. The CDR3 spans 14 residues. CDR1 and CDR2 (germline): SGHTA, FQGNSA. Trimming cost V 5 bases and J 4 bases; bases outside gene matches: 6. The CDR3: CASSTQGGGTEAFF. In nucleotides, the CDR3 is TGTGCCAGCAGCACACAGGGGGGAGGCACTGAAGCTTTCTTT.

This clonotype was detected many times. V gene TRBV20-1 combines with J gene TRBJ1-1; no clear D. Germline CDR1 is DFQATT and CDR2 is SNEGSKA (reference sequence). CDR3 length: 15 residues. With 3 bases removed from V and 0 bases from J, the gap between germline ends came to 14 bases. The CDR3, as DNA: TGCAGTGCTAGTAGTGGAAAGGAGGTGAACACTGAAGCTTTCTTT. This gives the protein CSASSGKEVNTEAFF.

This clonotype appeared many times. The chain recombines TRBV7-2 with TRBJ1-1; D call uncertain. Germline CDR1 and CDR2: SGHTA and FQGNSA. The CDR3 is 13 residues long. V lost 1 base, J lost 3 bases, and 6 bases lay in between. The CDR3 protein is CASSLVMYTEAFF. The CDR3 DNA reads as TGTGCCAGCAGCTTAGTTATGTACACTGAAGCTTTCTTT.

There are a few counts of this clonotype. The CDR3 DNA reads TGTGCCAGCAGCTCCCTAATGGGATTACCCCTCCACTTT. It yields the protein CASSSLMGLPLHF. This chain connects TRBV7-9 to TRBJ1-6; D not resolved. V lost 4 bases and J lost 12, with 13 bases in between. Germline CDR1 reads SEHNR; CDR2 reads FQNEAQ (reference sequence). The CDR3 sequence is 13 residues long.

This clonotype occurred many times. The V call is TRBV7-2, the J call TRBJ2-7; a weak D match, TRBD2 (6 bases). The germline gives CDR1 SGHTA, CDR2 FQGNSA. CDR3 length equals 16 residues. The V and J ends lost 4 bases and 3 bases respectively, with 19 bases between them. CDR3 loop: CASSSPGVPQDYEQYF. CDR3 DNA: TGTGCCAGCAGCTCCCCGGGGGTCCCGCAGGACTACGAGCAGTACTTC.

This clonotype was seen at least ten times. The genes are TRBV15 and TRBJ2-6, with 7 bases fitting TRBD1. V was pared by 1 base and J by 0 bases, with 3 bases of the junction left unmatched. From germline, CDR1 is LNHNV and CDR2 YYDKDF (reference sequence). This CDR3 is built from 17 residues. CDR3 sequence: CATSRGQGDSGANVLTF. CDR3 coding DNA: TGTGCCACCAGCAGAGGGCAGGGGGACTCTGGGGCCAACGTCCTGACTTTC.

This clonotype has just a few counts. The chain uses TRBV11-2 and TRBJ2-3, with D tentatively TRBD2 (5 bases). There are 15 residues in the CDR3. Trimming took 3 bases from V and 4 from J, leaving 14 bases between them. Germline V lookup: CDR1 SGHAT, CDR2 FQNNGV. CDR3 in amino acids: CASSFGPAGPDTQYF. Here the CDR3 DNA reads TGTGCCAGCAGCTTCGGGCCCGCGGGCCCAGATACGCAGTATTTT.

In this sample, this clonotype turned up many times. V usage is TRBV30 and J usage is TRBJ1-5, with 8 bases lining up with TRBD1. The CDR3 runs 14 residues. The germline gives CDR1 GTSNPN, CDR2 SVGIG (reference sequence). V lost 1 base and J lost 7; bases outside the gene matches: 6. CDR3 region: CAWSAGQGGQPQHF. DNA for the CDR3: TGTGCCTGGAGTGCCGGACAGGGAGGGCAGCCCCAGCATTTT.